The clone carrying this T cell receptor beta chain appeared a few times. Its antigen is currently unknown. This CDR3 contains 13 residues. The germline CDR1 and CDR2 sequences are MNHEY and SVGAGI. Trimming shortened V by 2 bases and J by 7 bases, and 11 bases separated the two germline ends. The sample comes from a study of shared clonotypes between healthy human individuals. Using approximately 200 ng DNA, around 30,000 T cell genomes, the sorted-subset replicate PCRs were run. Assay: immunoSEQ multiplex PCR; the TCRdb copy retains only in-frame clones and omits some. This sample has about 660,000 clones, with 74% found just once. Study-level points and caveats: Rarefaction indicated that sorted-subset sequencing remained incomplete although depth was large. The sharing of 4.5% to 6.5% of naive CD4 clonotypes was seen across a handful of donors.

The sequenced sample consisted of memory CD4+ T cells sorted from blood. The subset was: CD45RA-negative fraction. The rearrangement links TRBV6-5 to TRBJ1-1; no reliable D call. This sequence originates from a woman in her twenties or thirties in good health. This chain's CDR3 is CASSYELTDEAFF. The CDR3 region has the DNA TGTGCCAGCAGTTACGAACTTACGGATGAAGCTTTCTTT.